The 5 T cell receptor beta chains reported below all come from one sample, sequenced in a study of PD-L1 blockade in urothelial cancer. The time point: peripheral blood 6 weeks after treatment start. Some clones are missing from TCRdb's copy, which holds only in-frame ones; the method was immunoSEQ multiplex PCR. This table has under 70,000 clones, about nine tenths appearing once. This material consisted of PBMCs, taken around atezolizumab (anti-PD-L1) treatment. These receptors came from a man in his fifties or sixties with urothelial cancer.

This clone was recorded only once. The V and J genes are TRBV5-5 and TRBJ1-5; 7 nucleotides align to TRBD1. The trim removed 3 bases at V and 7 bases at J, leaving 7 bases unmatched. The germline CDR1 and CDR2 sequences are SGHKS and YYEKEE (reference sequence). The CDR3 loop spans 14 amino acids. The CDR3 coding sequence is TGTGCCAGCAGCTCCGACAGGGTGTACCAGCCCCAGCATTTT. Residues: CASSSDRVYQPQHF. Variable domain in full (rest from reference TRBV5-5 and TRBJ1-5): DAGVTQSPTHLIKTRGQQVTLRCSPISGHKSVSWYQQVLGQGPQFIFQYYEKEERGRGNFPDRFSARQFPNYSSELNVNALLLGDSALYLCASSSDRVYQPQHFGDGTRLSIL.

This chain joins TRBV14 and TRBJ2-7; 9 bases align to TRBD1. Losses at the gene ends were 1 base for V and 1 base for J; bases not matched to a gene: 5. The length of the CDR3 is 16 residues. CDR1 is SGHDN and CDR2 is FVKESK in the germline V gene. This CDR3 is CASSQVQGAASYEQYF. The CDR3 DNA sequence: TGTGCCAGCAGCCAAGTACAGGGGGCAGCTTCCTACGAGCAGTACTTC.

This chain joins TRBV10-3 and TRBJ2-1, with 12 positions matching TRBD2. The CDR3 totals 16 residues. Germline V lookup: CDR1 ENHRY, CDR2 SYGVKD. V lost 5 bases and J lost 5; bases outside the gene matches: 7. CDR3 protein: CAISPSGGVSNNEQFF. In DNA, the CDR3 is TGTGCCATCAGTCCTAGCGGGGGGGTGTCTAACAATGAGCAGTTCTTC.

The V gene is TRBV19, the J gene TRBJ1-5; 8 nucleotides align to TRBD1. Germline trimming cut 6 bases from V and 4 bases from J; bases unmatched to any gene: 5. This CDR3 is 14 amino acids long. CDR1 LNHDA and CDR2 SQIVND come from the germline V gene (reference sequence). CDR3 coding DNA: TGTGCCAGTAGGCTACAGGGGGAGAATCAGCCCCAGCATTTT. This sequence encodes CASRLQGENQPQHF.

The chain employs TRBV5-8 and TRBJ2-7, with 7 bases identical to TRBD1. V dropped 3 bases and J dropped 3; count of bases not matched to a gene: 3. Germline V lookup: CDR1 SGHTS, CDR2 YDEGEE. The CDR3 totals 13 residues. The CDR3 loop reads CASSWGQIYEQYF. CDR3 sequence (DNA): TGTGCCAGCAGCTGGGGACAGATCTACGAGCAGTACTTC.